The TCR beta chain under discussion was sequenced for a study of cytomegalovirus exposure and HLA in healthy donors. Study overall: Clustering assigned 81% of the 350 to 400 genotyped donors to the Caucasian-associated ancestry cluster.

Study-level results: Several V segments, TRBV6-2 and TRBV6-3 among them, could not be told apart and were dropped.

CDR1 and CDR2 (germline): MNHEY, SMNVEV (reference sequence). Trimming took 5 bases from V and 2 from J, leaving 12 bases between them. CDR3 length equals 14 residues. PCR used 60 Vbeta primers and 13 Jbeta primers. Libraries were prepared by immunoSEQ multiplex PCR; TCRdb keeps only in-frame clonotypes and omits some of them. Counted here are about 190,000 clones, roughly three quarters occurring once; the ten biggest clones make up 1.6%. Notes on this clone: Its antigen is undetermined.

The receptor's source is a young woman in good health and CMV-seronegative. Sequenced: PBMCs. The chain carries TRBV27 and TRBJ1-1, with a weak D call TRBD1 (5 bases). CDR3 amino acids: CASSTRDRNTEAFF. In DNA, the CDR3 is TGTGCCAGCAGTACCCGTGACAGAAACACTGAAGCTTTCTTT.